This TCR beta chain appears in the sequencing data of a study of CD8+ T cells in alopecia areata. Across the whole study: Tofacitinib was taken orally by treated patients, and the dose was 5 to 10 mg twice daily.

Findings and limits, study-wide: Normal scalp showed lower clonality than lesional scalp, especially alopecia totalis/universalis. Scalp and blood samples kept many expanded lesional clones throughout tofacitinib.

This clone has just a few counts. Its antigen remains unknown. There are 15 residues in the CDR3. Germline values: CDR1 SGHRS, CDR2 YFSETQ. V was clipped by 4 bases and J by 7 bases; unmatched bases: 8. Extracted from the samples, RNA was reverse transcribed into cDNA to serve as the sequencing template. This table comes from immunoSEQ multiplex PCR, and its TCRdb copy is limited to in-frame clones, with some not included. The sample yields around 270,000 clones, roughly 64% seen once. Sample treatment: oral pan-JAK inhibitor, 5-10 mg twice daily. The sample consisted of CD4+ T cells sorted from blood, taken at week 24, from a patient treated with tofacitinib. The chain uses TRBV5-1 and TRBJ2-7; 13 bases map to TRBD2. The source of this sequence is a human donor with alopecia areata. CDR3 in DNA: TGCGCCAGCAGCCAAGGGACTAGCGGGGTTACAGAGCAGTACTTC. Protein: CASSQGTSGVTEQYF.